These 4 T cell receptor beta chains were sequenced from one sample in a study of T cells in Graves' hyperthyroidism and ophthalmopathy. TCR beta CDR3 region amplification was performed from RNA transcripts. The HTBI primer set served for first-round RT-PCR of the TCR CDR3. TCRdb used MiXCR to reprocess the multiplex PCR reads, holding one entry per CDR3 protein. This sample carries 400,000 or so distinct CDR3 sequences, roughly 15% of them seen once, and the ten largest clones take roughly a fifth. The sample taken for sequencing was blood. These receptor sequences come from a woman in her twenties or thirties with Graves' ophthalmopathy.

This clonotype was recorded many times. The chain carries TRBV11-2 and TRBJ2-3; possibly TRBD2 for D (7 bases). The V end was cut by 6 bases, the J end by 3 bases, with 16 bases between. Germline V gene data show CDR1 as SGHAT and CDR2 as FQNNGV. The CDR3 has 15 amino acids. The CDR3 coding sequence is TGTGCCAGCAGTTCGGGGGGCGGTACTACAGATACGCAGTATTTT. It translates to CASSSGGGTTDTQYF.

This clonotype was observed at least ten times. The chain links TRBV7-3 to TRBJ2-1; weak D call: TRBD2 (6 bases). CDR3 length: 16 residues. Trimming stripped 1 base from V and 9 bases from J, with 19 bases between. Germline values: CDR1 SGHTA, CDR2 FQGTGA. The CDR3, as DNA: TGTGCCAGCAGCTTAAGATGGCAGGGCGGAGGGGCTGAGCAGTTCTTC. Translating gives CASSLRWQGGGAEQFF.

This clonotype was found many times. This chain connects TRBV10-3 to TRBJ2-1; 7 nucleotides line up with TRBD1. Germline V gives CDR1 ENHRY, CDR2 SYGVKD. The V and J ends lost 9 bases and 1 base, in that order; junction bases with no gene match: 3. This CDR3 is built from 13 residues. CDR3 in amino acids: CAINRGSYNEQFF. DNA of the CDR3: TGTGCCATAAACAGGGGATCCTACAATGAGCAGTTCTTC.

This clonotype was seen at least ten times. V usage is TRBV20-1 and J usage is TRBJ2-3; weak D call: TRBD2 (6 bases). The CDR3 has 13 amino acids. CDR1 DFQATT and CDR2 SNEGSKA come from the germline V gene (reference sequence). V gave up 6 bases and J gave up 4 bases, with 14 bases separating them. The CDR3 protein is CSATLARADTQYF. CDR3 coding DNA: TGCAGTGCCACTCTAGCGCGCGCAGATACGCAGTATTTT.